Listed here are 25 T cell receptor beta chains from one sample, sequenced in a study of neurological immune-mediated disorders. Time point specified: longitudinal time-point 2. TCRdb processed the 5' RACE reads anew with MiXCR; each CDR3 protein has one entry. The sample consists of 100,000 or so distinct CDR3 sequences, around 13% of them appearing once. The sample consisted of PBMCs. The source of these receptors is a female donor with HTLV-1-associated myelopathy (HAM/TSP).

V usage is TRBV19 and J usage is TRBJ2-1; TRBD1 matches at 7 bases. With V trimmed by 4 bases and J by 8 bases, 14 bases remained unmatched. This CDR3 region has 16 residues. CDR1 and CDR2 (germline): LNHDA, SQIVND (reference sequence). The CDR3 region has the DNA TGTGCCAGTAGTAATACCGGGACAGTGGGTAGCGATGAGCAGTTCTTC. This sequence encodes CASSNTGTVGSDEQFF.

Many counts were recorded for this clonotype. The genes are TRBV29-1 and TRBJ1-1; TRBD1 might be the D (6 bases). This CDR3 region has 14 residues. Germline CDR1 is SQVTM and CDR2 is ANQGSEA. V dropped 6 bases and J dropped 10 bases, with 24 bases sitting between them. CDR3 bases: TGCAGCGTCTGGCACCGGGGGGCCCACGTTGCAGCTTTCTTT. Amino acid sequence: CSVWHRGAHVAAFF.

The chain couples TRBV4-2 to TRBJ1-5; D gene uncertain. The V and J ends lost 5 bases and 2 bases respectively, with 13 bases between them. Germline CDR1 reads LGHNA; CDR2 reads YNFKEQ. The CDR3 spans 15 residues. The DNA of the CDR3 is TGTGCCAGCAGCTCTAGGGCGGGAGGCAATCAGCCCCAGCATTTT. Its translation: CASSSRAGGNQPQHF.

This clonotype appeared many times. CDR3 sequence (DNA): TGTGCCAGCAGCTTAGGGTCGACAGGGGAGAATGAAAAACTGTTTTTT. It specifies CASSLGSTGENEKLFF. This chain uses TRBV7-6 with TRBJ1-4; 8 nucleotides align to TRBD1. The length of the CDR3 is 16 residues. The ends lost 1 base at V and 5 bases at J; junction bases unmatched: 6. Germline loops: CDR1 SGHVS, CDR2 FNYEAQ.

In its sample, this clonotype was seen many times. The chain recombines TRBV5-1 with TRBJ2-2; weak D call: TRBD1 (5 bases). CDR3 length equals 14 residues. The germline V gene has CDR1 SGHRS and CDR2 YFSETQ. Trimming took off 2 bases at V and 7 bases at J, with 12 bases between the two ends. The CDR3, as DNA: TGCGCCAGCAGCTTATCAGGGATTAGCGGGGAGCTGTTTTTT. Translating gives CASSLSGISGELFF.

The rearrangement joins TRBV27 to TRBJ2-7; D gene unclear. In germline, CDR1 is MNHEY, CDR2 SMNVEV (reference sequence). V was pared by 0 bases and J by 5 bases, with 8 bases between. The CDR3 length is 13 residues. The CDR3 DNA follows: TGTGCCAGCAGTTTATCTCCCTTCAACGAGCAGTACTTC. Translating gives CASSLSPFNEQYF.

This clonotype showed up many times. The V and J genes are TRBV7-9 and TRBJ2-3, with 12 bases aligning to TRBD2. Germline V CDR1 and CDR2: SEHNR, FQNEAQ (reference sequence). This CDR3 spans 16 amino acids. The V gene end was trimmed by 4 bases and the J gene end by 0 bases; junction bases not matched to a gene: 2. This CDR3 reads CASSSLAGGSTDTQYF. The CDR3 DNA is TGTGCCAGCAGCTCACTAGCGGGGGGAAGCACAGATACGCAGTATTTT.

This sequence joins TRBV5-1 and TRBJ1-1, with D hard to call. The germline gives CDR1 SGHRS, CDR2 YFSETQ. Deletions cut 2 bases from V and 11 bases from J, with 13 bases between. The CDR3 totals 12 residues. The CDR3 DNA reads TGCGCCAGCAGCTTAGCTGACAACGAGGCTTTCTTT. Translating gives CASSLADNEAFF.

There are many counts of this clonotype. Its ends do not fully match the called genes, so a read error is possible. This rearrangement joins TRBV24-1 to TRBJ2-1, with 10 positions matching TRBD1. CDR1 is KGHDR and CDR2 is SFDVKD in the germline V gene. This CDR3 region has 15 residues. The CDR3 spells CATSDSGGTGEKKVF. The CDR3 DNA reads TGTGCCACCAGTGACTCAGGAGGGACAGGGGAAAAGAAGGTCTTC.

This clonotype was found many times. This chain uses TRBV20-1 with TRBJ1-1; no definite D call. Germline CDR1 DFQATT, CDR2 SNEGSKA (reference sequence). V lost 3 bases and J 1 base, leaving 18 bases between the germline ends. The CDR3 sequence is 16 residues long. CDR3 region: CSASPLGVDGNTEAFF. For the CDR3, the DNA is TGCAGTGCTAGTCCCCTTGGAGTCGACGGGAACACTGAAGCTTTCTTT.

At least ten counts were recorded for this clonotype. The chain couples TRBV2 to TRBJ1-5; D is unresolved. V was cut by 8 bases and J by 4 bases, with 12 bases left in between. There are 13 residues in the CDR3. The V gene's germline CDR1 is SNHLY and CDR2 FYNNEI. The CDR3 DNA follows: TGTGCCAGCCAAATCGTAGGTAATCAGCCCCAGCATTTT. It encodes CASQIVGNQPQHF.

This clonotype came up a few times. V usage is TRBV27 and J usage is TRBJ2-7; D unclear. The length of the CDR3 is 15 residues. Germline V gene lookup returns CDR1 MNHEY and CDR2 SMNVEV (reference sequence). V lost 0 bases, J lost 1 base, and 10 bases lay in between. The CDR3 DNA sequence: TGTGCCAGCAGTTTATCGGGTCAGGTGTCCTACGAGCAGTACTTC. It codes for CASSLSGQVSYEQYF.

The genes are TRBV29-1 and TRBJ1-1; no definite D call. Per germline, CDR1 SQVTM and CDR2 ANQGSEA. CDR3 length: 12 amino acids. V was pared by 1 base and J by 7 bases, with 10 bases between. As DNA, the CDR3 is TGCAGCGTTGAAGTGATGGGGATTGAAGCTTTCTTT. It encodes CSVEVMGIEAFF.

This clonotype is categorized as medium-sized. This chain links TRBV25-1 with TRBJ1-2, with unresolved D. The V end was cut by 4 bases, the J end by 4 bases, with 13 bases between. Germline V gives CDR1 MGHDK, CDR2 SYGVNS. This CDR3 has 14 residues. Here the CDR3 reads CASSGGLGSYGYTF. The CDR3 bases are TGTGCCAGCAGTGGGGGTCTGGGGTCCTATGGCTACACCTTC.

In its sample, this clonotype was seen many times. The CDR3 is CSVENPPGTTEAFF. The CDR3 DNA follows: TGCAGCGTTGAAAACCCACCAGGGACCACTGAAGCTTTCTTT. This chain uses TRBV29-1 with TRBJ1-1; D might be TRBD1 (5 bases). The V end was cut by 2 bases, the J end by 4 bases, with 14 bases between. This CDR3 has 14 amino acids. Germline V gene sequence: CDR1 SQVTM, CDR2 ANQGSEA.

The J gene is TRBJ2-3, the V gene TRBV5-1; the match to TRBD1 covers 7 bases. V lost 4 bases to trimming and J lost 6 bases; unmatched junction nucleotides: 17. CDR3 length: 17 residues. Germline CDR1 is SGHRS and CDR2 is YFSETQ. In nucleotides, the CDR3 is TGCGCCAGCAGCCGAGACCTGACAGGGACGGCACATGATACGCAGTATTTT. Amino acids: CASSRDLTGTAHDTQYF.

This clonotype was picked up a small number of times. V is TRBV7-9 and J is TRBJ1-2; D is unresolved. CDR1 and CDR2 (germline): SEHNR, FQNEAQ (reference sequence). This CDR3 comprises 14 residues. Trimming shortened V by 5 bases and J by 6 bases, and 16 bases separated the two germline ends. The CDR3 bases are TGTGCCAGCAGCGTTTACGGGCGCGGAAATGGCTACACCTTC. Protein: CASSVYGRGNGYTF.

V is TRBV5-1 and J is TRBJ2-6; D is perhaps TRBD1 (6 bases). CDR3 size: 18 residues. V was trimmed by 3 bases and J by 0 bases, leaving 16 bases between them. Germline CDR1 reads SGHRS; CDR2 reads YFSETQ. CDR3 sequence (DNA): TGCGCCAGCAGCTACGCGACAGGATACCTCTCTGGGGCCAACGTCCTGACTTTC. This translates into CASSYATGYLSGANVLTF. The variable domain in full, with the rest retrieved from reference TRBV5-1 and TRBJ2-6, is KAGVTQTPRYLIKTRGQQVTLSCSPISGHRSVSWYQQTPGQGLQFLFEYFSETQRNKGNFPGRFSGRQFSNSRSEMNVSTLELGDSALYLCASSYATGYLSGANVLTFGAGSRLTVL.

This clonotype was seen ten or more times. The CDR3 coding sequence is TGTGCCAGCAGTGTGACTAGTGTCAATATGGTTAATGAGCAGTTCTTC. It encodes CASSVTSVNMVNEQFF. J is TRBJ2-1 and V is TRBV6-1; D may be TRBD2 (6 bases). V was clipped by 4 bases and J by 7 bases, with 20 bases between them. The CDR3 has 16 residues. Looked up from germline, CDR1 is MNHNS and CDR2 is SASEGT.

There are a few counts of this clonotype. The rearrangement uses TRBV5-1 and TRBJ2-7, with 7 positions matching TRBD1. V shed 4 bases, J shed 0 bases, and the junction held 7 bases outside the gene matches. Per the germline V gene, CDR1 is SGHRS and CDR2 is YFSETQ. The CDR3 contains 15 residues. Here the CDR3 DNA reads TGCGCCAGCAGCACAGGGGAAGTTGGCTCCTACGAGCAGTACTTC. Its translation: CASSTGEVGSYEQYF.

This clonotype was seen ten or more times. The V and J genes are TRBV6-5 and TRBJ2-2; D is ambiguous. The CDR3 consists of 14 residues. V dropped 4 bases and J dropped 7 bases, with 13 bases sitting between them. Germline V gene lookup returns CDR1 MNHEY and CDR2 SVGAGI. The CDR3 is CASSLRNLVGELFF. DNA of the CDR3: TGTGCCAGCAGTTTGCGGAATCTGGTCGGGGAGCTGTTTTTT.

To note about this clonotype: A much more abundant neighbour one base away suggests this may be a read error. The chain links TRBV6-1 to TRBJ2-7; 8 nucleotides align to TRBD1. The CDR3 loop spans 16 amino acids. J lost 2 bases, V lost 5 bases, and 11 bases had no gene match. The germline gives CDR1 MNHNS, CDR2 SASEGT. CDR3 residues: CASSSDRGPITYEQYF. The DNA for the CDR3 is TGTGCCAGCAGTTCCGACAGGGGCCCTATTACCTACGAGCAGTACTTC.

Ten or more counts support this clonotype. The chain carries TRBV24-1 and TRBJ2-4; either TRBD1 or TRBD2 may fit D (5 bases each). The CDR3 loop spans 15 amino acids. V was clipped by 9 bases and J by 0 bases, with 14 bases between them. Germline CDR1 and CDR2: KGHDR and SFDVKD. The CDR3 here is CATPSGTLAKNIQYF. The CDR3 nucleotides read TGTGCCACCCCAAGTGGGACCTTAGCCAAAAACATTCAGTACTTC.

The sample holds many counts of this clonotype. CDR3 nucleotides: TGCGCCAGCAAGCGAGCGGTAACCGCGAGGGAGACCCAGTACTTC. This codes for CASKRAVTARETQYF. This chain joins TRBV5-1 and TRBJ2-5; D possibly corresponds to TRBD2 (5 bases). Trimming pared 6 bases from V and 5 bases from J, leaving 20 bases between. Looked up from germline, CDR1 is SGHRS and CDR2 is YFSETQ. The CDR3 consists of 15 residues.

The V call is TRBV25-1, the J call TRBJ2-3, with D perhaps TRBD2 (6 bases). V lost 3 bases to trimming and J lost 3 bases, with 13 bases between them. CDR1 MGHDK and CDR2 SYGVNS come from the germline V gene. The CDR3 loop spans 15 amino acids. Here the CDR3 DNA reads TGTGCCAGCAGTGACCGGGGGAGGAGAACAGATACGCAGTATTTT. It is translated as CASSDRGRRTDTQYF.